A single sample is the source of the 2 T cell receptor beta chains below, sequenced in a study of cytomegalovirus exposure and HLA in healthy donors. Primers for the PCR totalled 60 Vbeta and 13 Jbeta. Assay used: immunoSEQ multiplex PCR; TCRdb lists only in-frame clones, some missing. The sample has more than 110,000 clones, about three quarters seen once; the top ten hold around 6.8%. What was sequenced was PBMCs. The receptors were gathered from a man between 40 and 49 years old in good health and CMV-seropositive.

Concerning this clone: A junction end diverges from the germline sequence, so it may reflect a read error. CDR3 bases: TGCGCCAGCTCCCCTAGGGACTCTGGGGTCAACGTCCTGACTTTC. It codes for CASSPRDSGVNVLTF. The rearrangement links TRBV4-3 to TRBJ2-6; perhaps TRBD2 as D (6 bases). CDR1 and CDR2 (germline): LGHNA, YSLEER. The length of the CDR3 is 15 residues.

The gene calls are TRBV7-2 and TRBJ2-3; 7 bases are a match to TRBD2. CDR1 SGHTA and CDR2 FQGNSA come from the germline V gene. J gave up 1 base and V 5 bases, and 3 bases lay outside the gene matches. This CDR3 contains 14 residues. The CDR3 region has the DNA TGTGCCAGCAGCCCTACTAGCGGCACAGATACGCAGTATTTT. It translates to CASSPTSGTDTQYF. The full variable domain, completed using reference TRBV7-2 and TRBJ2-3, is GAGVSQSPSNKVTEKGKDVELRCDPISGHTALYWYRQSLGQGLEFLIYFQGNSAPDKSGLPSDRFSAERTGGSVSTLTIQRTQQEDSAVYLCASSPTSGTDTQYFGPGTRLTVL.